Sequencing of this T cell receptor beta chain was carried out in a study of Ad26.COV2.S vaccination and SARS-CoV-2 variants. Findings of the study overall: Vaccine recipients surpassed placebo recipients in spike-specific TCR breadth. Substantial response breadth was reportedly seen for spike-specific CD8+ and CD4+ T cells after vaccination. Assessments of TCR breadth and depth may have underestimated the total T cell responses. With respect to non-spike TCR breadth, vaccine and placebo recipients were similar.

Produced via immunoSEQ multiplex PCR; TCRdb's table is partial and in-frame only. Of tens of thousands of clones detected, more than 70% appear once; the ten largest clones hold about a sixth. Between the trimmed V and J ends, which lost 6 bases and 1 base, there was a span of 8 bases. Germline CDR1 is KGHDR and CDR2 is SFDVKD. The CDR3 spans 13 residues. Comment on this clone: Its cognate antigen is unknown.

The material sequenced was peripheral blood, taken after recovery from COVID-19. The TCR comes from a human donor who had recovered from COVID-19. V and J are TRBV24-1 and TRBJ1-1; D not certain. The chain's CDR3 is CATSIRANTEAFF. The CDR3 DNA sequence: TGTGCCACCAGTATAAGGGCGAACACTGAAGCTTTCTTT.